Below are 31 T cell receptor beta chains sequenced from a single sample in a study of tumor and adjacent non-tumor tissue in lung cancer. The library came from three nested PCR rounds adapted from ARM-PCR protocols. MiXCR was run by TCRdb on the multiplex PCR reads, yielding one entry per CDR3 protein. This repertoire shows 220,000 or so distinct CDR3 sequences, less than 80% found once; its top ten account for about 23%. The template was RNA from unsorted bulk tissue. The sequenced sample was lung tumor tissue. The receptors derive from a man aged 55-75 years with non-small cell lung cancer.

As regards this clonotype: A much larger clone lies one base from this, so it may be a read error. The V and J genes are TRBV7-9 and TRBJ2-5; D not resolved. CDR3 size: 13 residues. Germline loops: CDR1 SEHNR, CDR2 FQNEAQ (reference sequence). The CDR3 loop reads CASTNPFQETHYF. DNA for the CDR3: TGTGCCAGCACCAACCCTTTCCAAGAGACCCACTACTTC.

This clonotype was seen just once. This may be a read error, as it is one base from a much larger clone. This chain uses TRBV20-1 with TRBJ2-5; TRBD2 is a possible D gene (5 bases). The CDR3 is 13 residues long. Trimming took off 6 bases at V and 7 bases at J, with 18 bases between the two ends. CDR1 and CDR2 (germline): DFQATT, SNEGSKA (reference sequence). CDR3 loop: CSAWKDSMGTQYF. As DNA, the CDR3 is TGCAGTGCCTGGAAGGACTCCATGGGGACCCAGTACTTC.

With respect to this clonotype: A much larger clone sits a single nucleotide away, making a read error possible. This chain connects TRBV20-1 to TRBJ2-5; D is unclear. The CDR3 is 15 amino acids. CDR1 is DFQATT and CDR2 is SNEGSKA in the germline V gene (reference sequence). The CDR3 spells CTARDRAVPVGTQYF. The DNA of the CDR3 is TGCACTGCTAGAGATCGGGCGGTGCCCGTAGGGACCCAGTACTTC.

This clonotype was seen once. A single base separates this from a much larger clone, so it may be a read error. The chain is built from TRBV29-1 and TRBJ2-3; D is undetermined. V lost 4 bases to trimming and J lost 5 bases, with 25 bases between them. This CDR3 spans 17 amino acids. Germline CDR1 SQVTM, CDR2 ANQGSEA. The CDR3 DNA follows: TGCAGCGTTGGTGCGGACCACTTCACGGGCCCCATAGATACGCAGTATTTT. This codes for CSVGADHFTGPIDTQYF.

The V gene is TRBV4-1, the J gene TRBJ2-1, with TRBD2 matching 8 bases. The germline V gene has CDR1 MGHRA and CDR2 YSYEKL. V was clipped by 1 base and J by 11 bases; unmatched bases: 22. This CDR3 has 19 residues. For the CDR3, the DNA is TGCGCCAGCAGCCAAGGTTTGTATAGGACTAGCAGGGAAGGGATGAAGCAGTTCTTC. It translates to CASSQGLYRTSREGMKQFF.

Of note for this clonotype: Because the CDR3 is missing its conserved closing phenylalanine or tryptophan, this is likely a read error. The V call is TRBV11-2, the J call TRBJ1-2; tentatively, D is TRBD1 (6 bases). CDR1 SGHAT and CDR2 FQNNGV come from the germline V gene. Trimming pared 5 bases from V and 4 bases from J, leaving 17 bases between. The CDR3 runs to 15 residues. The CDR3 region is CASSRPGQGIYGYTI. The CDR3 DNA reads as TGTGCCAGCAGCCGACCGGGACAAGGGATCTATGGCTACACCATC.

Concerning this clonotype: One end of the junction fails to match germline, which may point to a read error. For the CDR3, the DNA is TGTGCCAGCAGCAAAGAGGCTAGCCCGCTGGGCGAGCAGTACTTC. This codes for CASSKEASPLGEQYF. This chain uses TRBV4-2 with TRBJ2-7; D is possibly TRBD2 (5 bases). In germline, CDR1 is LGHNA, CDR2 YNFKEQ. The CDR3 is 15 amino acids.

Concerning this clonotype: A much larger clone lies a single base off, so this may be a read error. The chain recombines TRBV12-3 or TRBV12-4 with TRBJ1-5, with D unclear. The CDR3 loop spans 14 amino acids. CDR3 DNA: TGTGCCAGCAGTTTATCGTACAGCAATCAGCCCAAGCATTTT. It specifies CASSLSYSNQPKHF.

With respect to this clonotype: The junction departs from the called germline gene at one end, perhaps through a read error. The J gene is TRBJ2-1, the V gene TRBV6-6, with D tentatively TRBD1 (6 bases). CDR1 and CDR2 from the germline V gene are MNHNY and SVGAGI (reference sequence). CDR3 size: 15 residues. The CDR3 region has the DNA TGTGCCAGTCATTCCCCCCAAACAGGGAGAAATGAGCCGTTCTTC. It encodes CASHSPQTGRNEPFF.

The J gene is TRBJ1-2, the V gene TRBV11-2; TRBD1 might be the D (6 bases). The CDR3 extends over 17 amino acids. V gave up 6 bases and J gave up 6 bases, with 26 bases separating them. Germline loops: CDR1 SGHAT, CDR2 FQNNGV. The CDR3 DNA sequence: TGTGCCAGCAGTTTAAGAGTCGCGGGACATGCGTTACATGGCTACACCTTC. It specifies CASSLRVAGHALHGYTF.

This chain uses TRBV11-3 with TRBJ1-2; D is uncertain. Germline V gives CDR1 SGHNT, CDR2 YENEEA. CDR3 length: 14 amino acids. Trimming pared 9 bases from V and 4 bases from J, leaving 18 bases between. CDR3 in amino acids: CARRLTPATYGYTF. The DNA for the CDR3 is TGTGCCAGGAGACTGACACCGGCGACCTATGGCTACACCTTC.

About this clonotype: Germline is not matched at one junction end, which may reflect a read error. The V call is TRBV6-1, the J call TRBJ2-3, with D possibly TRBD2 on 5 matching bases. Germline V gene sequence: CDR1 MNHNS, CDR2 SASEGT. CDR3 length equals 14 residues. DNA of the CDR3: TGTGTCAGCAGAGTGGGCGCTAGCACAGATTCGCAGTATTTT. Residues: CVSRVGASTDSQYF.

About this clonotype itself: Sequence at one end of the junction differs from germline and may be a read error. CDR3 coding DNA: TGTGCCAGCAGTACCATCCTGGGTCCGGATATGCAGTATTTT. Translated, it gives CASSTILGPDMQYF. The chain is built from TRBV6-5 and TRBJ2-3, with no clear D. Germline assignment: CDR1 MNHEY and CDR2 SVGAGI. The CDR3 covers 14 residues.

Regarding this clonotype: A junction end diverges from the germline sequence, so it may reflect a read error. The V and J genes are TRBV6-5 and TRBJ1-1, with 8 bases identical to TRBD1. CDR3 length: 15 amino acids. Looked up from germline, CDR1 is MNHEY and CDR2 is SVGAGI. The CDR3 DNA reads as TGTGCCAACAGTTACTACTGGACAGGGATTAGTGAAGCTTTCTTT. As protein: CANSYYWTGISEAFF.

As for this clonotype: This may be a read error, as it is one base from a much larger clone. J is TRBJ1-1 and V is TRBV20-1; D is unresolved. The CDR3 consists of 14 residues. CDR1 is DFQATT, CDR2 SNEGSKA, per germline (reference sequence). The CDR3 region is CRARPLRTNTEAFF. Written as DNA, the CDR3 is TGCAGAGCTAGACCCCTGCGGACGAACACTGAAGCTTTCTTT.

There are many counts of this clonotype. The chain is built from TRBV20-1 and TRBJ2-5; D unclear. The V end lost 3 bases, the J end lost 3 bases, and 5 bases lay between the germline ends. Germline V gene lookup returns CDR1 DFQATT and CDR2 SNEGSKA (reference sequence). The CDR3 is 11 residues long. The CDR3 bases are TGCAGTGCTAGTAGCAAAGAGACCCAGTACTTC. It encodes CSASSKETQYF.

About this clonotype itself: With a much larger clone just one base away, this may be a read error. V gene TRBV24-1 combines with J gene TRBJ1-1, with D perhaps TRBD1 (5 bases). CDR3 size: 13 residues. Germline values: CDR1 KGHDR, CDR2 SFDVKD. The CDR3 reads CTTMGEENTEAFF. For the CDR3, the DNA is TGTACCACCATGGGGGAGGAGAACACTGAAGCTTTCTTT.

Of note for this clonotype: The junction departs from the called germline gene at one end, perhaps through a read error. The chain employs TRBV20-1 and TRBJ2-1; 9 bases are shared with TRBD1. CDR3 length: 13 residues. The germline V gene has CDR1 DFQATT and CDR2 SNEGSKA (reference sequence). The CDR3 DNA reads as TGTAGTGCTATGGGACAGGGCGGGCGTGAGCAGCTCTTC. Translating it yields CSAMGQGGREQLF.

In regard to this clonotype: One junction end disagrees with the germline gene, perhaps due to a read error. The chain uses TRBV11-3 and TRBJ2-1, with 14 bases lining up with TRBD2. Germline-derived CDR1 and CDR2 are SGHNT and YENEEA. The CDR3 consists of 17 residues. This CDR3 reads CANSLERGLAGDYRPFF. The CDR3 DNA is TGTGCCAACAGCTTAGAACGGGGACTAGCGGGAGATTATAGGCCGTTCTTC.

A note on this clonotype: The junction shows a germline mismatch at one end, possibly a read error. The chain joins TRBV20-1 to TRBJ2-1, with D possibly being TRBD2 (5 bases). Germline loops: CDR1 DFQATT, CDR2 SNEGSKA (reference sequence). The CDR3 consists of 15 residues. The CDR3 spells CSPRVDGISWGEQFF. DNA for the CDR3: TGCAGTCCTAGAGTTGACGGGATTAGCTGGGGAGAGCAGTTCTTC.

This clonotype was counted at least ten times. Written as DNA, the CDR3 is TGCAGTGCTAGAGTCTCGTCTACAGATACGCAGTATTTT. As protein: CSARVSSTDTQYF. The gene calls are TRBV20-1 and TRBJ2-3, with D unresolved. Trimming stripped 1 base from V and 3 bases from J, with 8 bases between. CDR1 is DFQATT, CDR2 SNEGSKA, per germline (reference sequence). The CDR3 consists of 13 residues.

This clonotype was found many times. V usage is TRBV20-1 and J usage is TRBJ1-2, with D perhaps matching TRBD1 (5 bases). V was trimmed by 4 bases and J by 4 bases, leaving 13 bases between them. CDR3 length equals 13 residues. The germline CDR1 and CDR2 sequences are DFQATT and SNEGSKA (reference sequence). The CDR3 sequence is CSANLGGGYGYTF. The CDR3 DNA is TGCAGTGCTAATCTCGGGGGTGGCTATGGCTACACCTTC.

Details on this clonotype: Given the absence of the conserved phenylalanine or tryptophan at the CDR3 end, a read error is likely. This chain connects TRBV10-3 to TRBJ2-5; 8 bases match TRBD1. Germline loops: CDR1 ENHRY, CDR2 SYGVKD. The V gene end was trimmed by 2 bases and the J gene end by 2 bases; junction bases not matched to a gene: 7. CDR3 size: 16 residues. This chain's CDR3 is CAISEVLDRAQETQYI. CDR3 sequence (DNA): TGTGCCATCAGTGAGGTATTGGACAGGGCGCAAGAGACCCAGTACATC.

Details on this clonotype: A read error is possible here, since a much larger clone lies one base away. The CDR3 does not end in the conserved phenylalanine or tryptophan, so this is likely a read error. V and J are TRBV4-3 and TRBJ2-7; 12 positions match TRBD1. There are 17 residues in the CDR3. The trim removed 0 bases at V and 5 bases at J, leaving 8 bases unmatched. Germline values: CDR1 LGHNA, CDR2 YSLEER. CDR3 loop: CASSQELGQGAAHEQYY. The CDR3 DNA sequence: TGCGCCAGCAGCCAAGAGTTGGGACAGGGGGCGGCCCACGAGCAGTACTAC.

This chain uses TRBV10-1 with TRBJ2-5, with D perhaps matching TRBD1 (6 bases). Germline lookup yields CDR1 WNHNN and CDR2 SYGVQD (reference sequence). Trimming pared 5 bases from V and 7 bases from J, leaving 17 bases between. The CDR3 runs to 14 residues. The CDR3 spells CASSKAGDSGTQYF. The DNA for the CDR3 is TGCGCCAGCAGTAAGGCAGGGGATTCCGGGACCCAGTACTTC.

Points on this clonotype: A clone one base away is much larger, so this may be a read error. This chain joins TRBV4-2 and TRBJ1-6, with a possible D match to TRBD1 (5 bases). From germline, CDR1 is LGHNA and CDR2 YNFKEQ. The CDR3 covers 16 residues. This chain's CDR3 is CASGQDLGVRNSPLHF. As DNA, the CDR3 is TGTGCCAGCGGCCAAGATCTAGGGGTTAGAAATTCACCCCTCCACTTT.

The rearrangement uses TRBV14 and TRBJ2-4; 8 positions agree with TRBD2. V shed 7 bases, J shed 0 bases, and the junction held 2 bases outside the gene matches. CDR3 length: 14 residues. CDR1 SGHDN and CDR2 FVKESK come from the germline V gene. CDR3 in amino acids: CASIGGAAKNIQYF. DNA for the CDR3: TGTGCCAGCATCGGGGGGGCAGCCAAAAACATTCAGTACTTC.

The chain links TRBV29-1 to TRBJ1-1; maybe TRBD1 (5 bases). Germline CDR1 is SQVTM and CDR2 is ANQGSEA. The V gene lost 7 bases and the J gene lost 4 bases, with 16 bases spanning the gap. The CDR3 is made up of 13 amino acids. The CDR3 bases are TGCAGCGACCGGAGAGGGACGGGCACTGAAGCTTTCTTT. It codes for CSDRRGTGTEAFF.

This clonotype has a handful of counts. A much larger clone differs by one base, so this may be a read error. The CDR3 bases are TGTGTCAGCAGCCAAGATCGGAATCAGCAGTTCTTC. This codes for CVSSQDRNQQFF. This chain connects TRBV4-2 to TRBJ2-1, with D uncertain. Germline V gives CDR1 LGHNA, CDR2 YNFKEQ. The CDR3 covers 12 residues.

This clonotype was detected only a few times. This sequence joins TRBV11-2 and TRBJ2-3; D remains ambiguous. This CDR3 spans 14 amino acids. Looked up from germline, CDR1 is SGHAT and CDR2 is FQNNGV. The ends were cut back, 6 bases at V and 4 bases at J, with 14 bases in the middle. CDR3 sequence: CASRSDRVADTQYF. In nucleotides, the CDR3 is TGTGCCAGCAGGTCGGATAGGGTTGCAGATACGCAGTATTTT.

A remark on this clonotype: A much larger clone lies a single base off, so this may be a read error. The rearrangement joins TRBV20-1 to TRBJ2-7; D ambiguous. CDR1 DFQATT and CDR2 SNEGSKA come from the germline V gene (reference sequence). V lost 5 bases and J lost 3, with 17 bases in between. The CDR3 sequence is 14 residues long. For the CDR3, the DNA is TGCAGTGCTGCAGTATATCAGCATTACTACGAGCAGTACTTC. Translated: CSAAVYQHYYEQYF.